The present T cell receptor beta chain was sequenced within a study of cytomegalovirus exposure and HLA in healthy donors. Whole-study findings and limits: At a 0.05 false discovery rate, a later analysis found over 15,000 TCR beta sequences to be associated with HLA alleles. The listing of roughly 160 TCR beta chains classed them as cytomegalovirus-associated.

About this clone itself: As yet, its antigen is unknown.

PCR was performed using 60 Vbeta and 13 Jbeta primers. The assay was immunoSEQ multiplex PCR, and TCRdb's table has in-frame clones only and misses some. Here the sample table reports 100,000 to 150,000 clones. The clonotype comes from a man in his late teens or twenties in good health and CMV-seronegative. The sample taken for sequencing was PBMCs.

CDR3 region: CASSLGSSRNEQFF. CDR3 bases: TGTGCCAGCAGCTTGGGTTCGTCCCGTAATGAGCAGTTCTTC. This rearrangement joins TRBV5-8 to TRBJ2-1; no clear D. Germline V CDR1 and CDR2: SGHTS, YDEGEE. V lost 0 bases and J lost 7, with 11 bases in between. This CDR3 has 14 amino acids. The variable domain in full, with the rest retrieved from reference TRBV5-8 and TRBJ2-1, is EAGVTQSPTHLIKTRGQQATLRCSPISGHTSVYWYQQALGLGLQFLLWYDEGEERNRGNFPPRFSGRQFPNYSSELNVNALELEDSALYLCASSLGSSRNEQFFGPGTRLTVL.